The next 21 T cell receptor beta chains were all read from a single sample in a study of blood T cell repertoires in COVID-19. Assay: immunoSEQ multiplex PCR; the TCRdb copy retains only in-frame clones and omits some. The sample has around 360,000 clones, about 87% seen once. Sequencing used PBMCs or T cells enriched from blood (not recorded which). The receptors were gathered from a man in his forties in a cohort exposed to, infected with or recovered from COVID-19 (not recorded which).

CDR3 protein: CASSQGRDRDGYTF. Written as DNA, the CDR3 is TGTGCCAGCAGCCAAGGACGGGACAGGGACGGCTACACCTTC. The chain has TRBV3-1 (or the pseudogene TRBV3-2) and TRBJ1-2, with 9 bases lining up with TRBD1. The CDR3 covers 14 residues. J gave up 8 bases and V 1 base, and 5 bases lay outside the gene matches. Germline CDR1 reads LGHDT; CDR2 reads YNNKEL (reference sequence).

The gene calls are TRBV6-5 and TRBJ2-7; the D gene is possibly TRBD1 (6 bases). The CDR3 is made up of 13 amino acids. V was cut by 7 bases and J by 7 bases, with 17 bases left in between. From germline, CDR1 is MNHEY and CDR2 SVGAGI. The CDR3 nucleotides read TGTGCCAGCAATCAACAGGGTCGGCAAGAGCAGTACTTC. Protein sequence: CASNQQGRQEQYF.

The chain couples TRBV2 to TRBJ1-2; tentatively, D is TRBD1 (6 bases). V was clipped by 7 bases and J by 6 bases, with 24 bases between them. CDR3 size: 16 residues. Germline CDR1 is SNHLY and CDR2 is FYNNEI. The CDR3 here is CASTTRGGRSEDGYTF. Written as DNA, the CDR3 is TGTGCCAGCACCACCCGGGGGGGGCGCAGTGAGGATGGCTACACCTTC.

The DNA of the CDR3 is TGTGCCAGCAGTGAAATAAGGGACAGGGCAAGAAATTCACCCCTCCACTTT. The encoded protein is CASSEIRDRARNSPLHF. The chain uses TRBV6-1 and TRBJ1-6; TRBD1 matches 9 bases. J was trimmed by 7 bases and V by 2 bases; bases with no gene match: 9. The CDR3 is made up of 17 amino acids. Germline assignment: CDR1 MNHNS and CDR2 SASEGT.

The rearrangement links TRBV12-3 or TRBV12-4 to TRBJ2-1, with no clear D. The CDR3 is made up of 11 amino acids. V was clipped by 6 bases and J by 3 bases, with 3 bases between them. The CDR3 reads CASRYYNEQFF. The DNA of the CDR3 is TGTGCCAGCAGATACTACAATGAGCAGTTCTTC.

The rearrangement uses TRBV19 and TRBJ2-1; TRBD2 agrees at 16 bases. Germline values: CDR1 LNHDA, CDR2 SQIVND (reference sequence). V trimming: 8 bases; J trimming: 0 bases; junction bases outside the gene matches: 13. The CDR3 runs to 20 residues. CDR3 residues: CASRDPGLAGGLSSYNEQFF. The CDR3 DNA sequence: TGTGCCAGTCGAGACCCGGGACTAGCGGGAGGGCTGTCCTCCTACAATGAGCAGTTCTTC. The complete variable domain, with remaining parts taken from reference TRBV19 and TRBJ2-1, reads DGGITQSPKYLFRKEGQNVTLSCEQNLNHDAMYWYRQDPGQGLRLIYYSQIVNDFQKGDIAEGYSVSREKKESFPLTVTSAQKNPTAFYLCASRDPGLAGGLSSYNEQFFGPGTRLTVL.

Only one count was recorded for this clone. CDR3 sequence reads: CSASPGQGVWQPQHF. Here the CDR3 DNA reads TGCAGTGCTAGTCCAGGACAGGGAGTTTGGCAGCCCCAGCATTTT. The V gene is TRBV20-1, the J gene TRBJ1-5; 8 bases match TRBD1. The CDR3 spans 15 residues. With V trimmed by 3 bases and J by 7 bases, 11 bases remained unmatched. Per the germline V gene, CDR1 is DFQATT and CDR2 is SNEGSKA (reference sequence).

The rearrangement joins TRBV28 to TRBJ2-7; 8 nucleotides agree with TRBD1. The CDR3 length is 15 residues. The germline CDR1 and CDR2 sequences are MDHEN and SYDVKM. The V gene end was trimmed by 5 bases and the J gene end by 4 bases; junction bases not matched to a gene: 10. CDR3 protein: CASSLLAQGVYEQYF. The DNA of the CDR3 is TGTGCCAGCAGTCTCCTGGCACAGGGGGTTTACGAGCAGTACTTC. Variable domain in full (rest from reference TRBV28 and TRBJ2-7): DVKVTQSSRYLVKRTGEKVFLECVQDMDHENMFWYRQDPGLGLRLIYFSYDVKMKEKGDIPEGYSVSREKKERFSLILESASTNQTSMYLCASSLLAQGVYEQYFGPGTRLTVT.

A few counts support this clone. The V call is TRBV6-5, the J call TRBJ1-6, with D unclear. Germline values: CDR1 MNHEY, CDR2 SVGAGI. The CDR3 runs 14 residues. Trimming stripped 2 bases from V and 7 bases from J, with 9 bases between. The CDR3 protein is CASSYDGGNSPLHF. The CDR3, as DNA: TGTGCCAGCAGTTACGATGGAGGAAATTCACCCCTCCACTTT.

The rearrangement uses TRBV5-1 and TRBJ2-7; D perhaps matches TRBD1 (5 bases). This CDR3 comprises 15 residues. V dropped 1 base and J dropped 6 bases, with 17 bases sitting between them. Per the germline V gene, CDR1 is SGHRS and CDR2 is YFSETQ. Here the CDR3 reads CASSLTGTKVSEQYF. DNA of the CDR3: TGCGCCAGCAGCTTGACAGGTACTAAGGTCAGCGAGCAGTACTTC.

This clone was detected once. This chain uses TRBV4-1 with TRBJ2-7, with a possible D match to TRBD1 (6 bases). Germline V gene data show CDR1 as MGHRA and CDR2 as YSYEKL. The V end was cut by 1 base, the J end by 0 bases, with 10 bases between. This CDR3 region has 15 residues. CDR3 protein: CASSQGGGGSYEQYF. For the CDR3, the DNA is TGCGCCAGCAGCCAAGGAGGGGGTGGCTCCTACGAGCAGTACTTC.

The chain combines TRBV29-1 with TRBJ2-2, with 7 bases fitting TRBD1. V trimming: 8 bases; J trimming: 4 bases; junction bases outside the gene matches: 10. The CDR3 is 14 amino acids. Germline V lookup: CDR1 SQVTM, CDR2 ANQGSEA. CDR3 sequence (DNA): TGCAGCACACGAACAGGGGCCCTCACCGGGGAGCTGTTTTTT. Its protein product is CSTRTGALTGELFF.

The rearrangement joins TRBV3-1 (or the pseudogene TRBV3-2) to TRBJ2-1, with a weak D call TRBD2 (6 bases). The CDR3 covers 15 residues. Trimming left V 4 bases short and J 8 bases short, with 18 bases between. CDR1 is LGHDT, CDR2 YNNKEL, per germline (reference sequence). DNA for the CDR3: TGTGCCAGCAGCCGAGAGACTAGGGGTCTGGATGAGCAGTTCTTC. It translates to CASSRETRGLDEQFF.

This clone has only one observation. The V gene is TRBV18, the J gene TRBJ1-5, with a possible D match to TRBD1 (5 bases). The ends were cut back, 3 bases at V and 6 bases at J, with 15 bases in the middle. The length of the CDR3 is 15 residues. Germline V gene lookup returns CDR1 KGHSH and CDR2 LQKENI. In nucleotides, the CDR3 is TGTGCCAGCTCACCGGCAGGGCTTTCAAGTCAGCCCCAGCATTTT. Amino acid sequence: CASSPAGLSSQPQHF.

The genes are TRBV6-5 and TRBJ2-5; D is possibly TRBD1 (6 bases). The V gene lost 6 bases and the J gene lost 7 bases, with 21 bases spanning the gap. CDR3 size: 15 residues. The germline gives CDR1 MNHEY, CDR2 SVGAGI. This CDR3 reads CASSPENNREGTQYF. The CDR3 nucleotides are TGTGCCAGCAGCCCGGAAAACAACAGGGAAGGGACCCAGTACTTC.

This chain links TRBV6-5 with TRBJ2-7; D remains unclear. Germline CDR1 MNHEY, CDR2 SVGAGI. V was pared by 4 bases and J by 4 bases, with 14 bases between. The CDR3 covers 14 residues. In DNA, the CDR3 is TGTGCCAGCAGTTCTCTGGGCCAGCTTTACGAGCAGTACTTC. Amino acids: CASSSLGQLYEQYF.

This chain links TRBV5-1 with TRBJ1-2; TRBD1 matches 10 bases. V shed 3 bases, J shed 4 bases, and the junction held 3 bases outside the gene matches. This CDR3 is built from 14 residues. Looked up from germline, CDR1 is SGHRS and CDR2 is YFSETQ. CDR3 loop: CASSSGQGPYGYTF. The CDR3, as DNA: TGCGCCAGCAGCTCGGGACAGGGGCCCTATGGCTACACCTTC.

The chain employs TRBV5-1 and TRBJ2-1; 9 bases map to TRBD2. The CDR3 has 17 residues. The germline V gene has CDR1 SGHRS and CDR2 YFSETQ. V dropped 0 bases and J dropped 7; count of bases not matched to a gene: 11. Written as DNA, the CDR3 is TGCGCCAGCAGCTTGGCCGAGGCTAGCGGGAATGGTAATGAGCAGTTCTTC. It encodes CASSLAEASGNGNEQFF.

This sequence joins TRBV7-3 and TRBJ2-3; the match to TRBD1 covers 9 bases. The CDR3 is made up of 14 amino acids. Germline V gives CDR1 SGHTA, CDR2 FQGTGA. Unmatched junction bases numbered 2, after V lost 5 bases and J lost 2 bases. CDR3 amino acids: CASSRQGDTDTQYF. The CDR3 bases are TGTGCCAGCAGCCGACAGGGGGACACAGATACGCAGTATTTT.

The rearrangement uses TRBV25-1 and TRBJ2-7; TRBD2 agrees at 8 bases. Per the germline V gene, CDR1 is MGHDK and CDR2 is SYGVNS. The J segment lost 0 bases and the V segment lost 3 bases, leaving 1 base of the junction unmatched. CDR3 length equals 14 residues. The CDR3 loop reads CASSESGSSYEQYF. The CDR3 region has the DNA TGTGCCAGCAGTGAGAGCGGGAGCTCCTACGAGCAGTACTTC.

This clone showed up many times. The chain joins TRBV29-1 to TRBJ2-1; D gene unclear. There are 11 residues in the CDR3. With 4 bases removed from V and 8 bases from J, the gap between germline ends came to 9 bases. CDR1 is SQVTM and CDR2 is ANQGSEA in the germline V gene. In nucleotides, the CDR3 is TGCAGCGTTGGGTACCGGGATGAGCAGTTCTTC. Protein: CSVGYRDEQFF.